These 13 T cell receptor beta chains came from one sample sequenced in a study of blood T cell repertoires in COVID-19. Sequencing was performed with immunoSEQ multiplex PCR; in TCRdb, only in-frame clones are kept and a portion is missing. The sample has a few hundred thousand clones, around 84% seen once; the top ten hold around 2.5%. Sequenced material: PBMCs or T cells enriched from blood (not recorded which). The receptors were sampled from a woman aged 50 to 60 who had recovered from COVID-19.

This clone was seen more than once but under ten times. The chain joins TRBV10-1 to TRBJ2-7; no clear D gene. V shed 1 base and J shed 5 bases, with 9 bases lying between them. Germline lookup yields CDR1 WNHNN and CDR2 SYGVQD (reference sequence). The CDR3 covers 13 residues. In nucleotides, the CDR3 is TGCGCCAGCAGTGAGTTTAACAGCAACGAGCAGTACTTC. Its protein product is CASSEFNSNEQYF.

This clone was observed a handful of times. This chain connects TRBV2 to TRBJ1-1; tentatively, D is TRBD1 (5 bases). Germline lookup yields CDR1 SNHLY and CDR2 FYNNEI. The CDR3 has 17 amino acids. V was shortened by 6 bases and J by 0 bases, with 20 bases between the two germline ends. CDR3 protein: CASREGWGREMNTEAFF. The CDR3 DNA reads TGTGCCAGCAGGGAGGGGTGGGGACGTGAGATGAACACTGAAGCTTTCTTT.

The chain combines TRBV6-5 with TRBJ2-1; weak D call: TRBD1 (5 bases). Trimming left V 8 bases short and J 4 bases short, with 12 bases between. CDR3 length: 13 amino acids. Germline values: CDR1 MNHEY, CDR2 SVGAGI. The CDR3 is CASLRGTYNEQFF. CDR3 in DNA: TGTGCCAGCCTTAGGGGCACTTACAATGAGCAGTTCTTC.

Note on this clone: A much larger clone differs from this one at a single base, so this may be a read error. CDR3 DNA sequence: TGCGCCAGCAGCCCCATCCAAACTCTTCGGGACTGGGAGTTGGGGGTGGGGGGCTACACCTTC. This gives the protein CASSPIQTLRDWELGVGGYTF. This chain joins TRBV4-1 and TRBJ1-2, with D possibly being TRBD1 (5 bases). The length of the CDR3 is 21 residues. Trimming removed 4 bases from V and 8 bases from J, with 38 bases in between. The germline V gene has CDR1 MGHRA and CDR2 YSYEKL.

The chain uses TRBV4-3 and TRBJ2-3; D is perhaps TRBD2 (6 bases). V shed 0 bases and J shed 3 bases, with 19 bases lying between them. CDR1 and CDR2 from the germline V gene are LGHNA and YSLEER. The length of the CDR3 is 18 residues. The CDR3 region is CASSQDLGLHRGTDTQYF. The DNA of the CDR3 is TGCGCCAGCAGCCAAGATCTGGGACTTCATCGGGGAACAGATACGCAGTATTTT.

In this sample, this clone turned up once. The chain is built from TRBV18 and TRBJ2-3; D is unclear. Germline V gene data show CDR1 as KGHSH and CDR2 as LQKENI. The V gene lost 6 bases and the J gene lost 0 bases, with 16 bases spanning the gap. This CDR3 region has 16 residues. The CDR3 DNA reads as TGTGCCAGCTCCCCTTTCCTGGTCACTAGCACAGATACGCAGTATTTT. Encoded protein: CASSPFLVTSTDTQYF.

CDR3 protein: CASSLSRNTEAFF. In nucleotides, the CDR3 is TGTGCCAGCAGTTTATCCAGGAACACTGAAGCTTTCTTT. V is TRBV28 and J is TRBJ1-1; D gene unclear. V shed 1 base and J shed 1 base, with 4 bases lying between them. Germline V gene data show CDR1 as MDHEN and CDR2 as SYDVKM. This CDR3 is built from 13 residues.

This chain links TRBV11-2 with TRBJ2-5; 9 nucleotides line up with TRBD2. Germline V gene sequence: CDR1 SGHAT, CDR2 FQNNGV. V was pared by 4 bases and J by 4 bases, with 13 bases of the junction left unmatched. The CDR3 is 17 amino acids. The CDR3 region is CASSSQAFGGGGETQYF. As DNA, the CDR3 is TGTGCCAGCAGCTCCCAAGCGTTTGGCGGGGGGGGAGAGACCCAGTACTTC. Filled out from reference TRBV11-2 and TRBJ2-5, the complete variable domain reads EAGVAQSPRYKIIEKRQSVAFWCNPISGHATLYWYQQILGQGPKLLIQFQNNGVVDDSQLPKDRFSAERLKGVDSTLKIQPAKLEDSAVYLCASSSQAFGGGGETQYFGPGTRLLVL.

This clone was seen more than once but under ten times. The chain links TRBV19 to TRBJ1-5, with D perhaps matching TRBD1 (5 bases). The germline gives CDR1 LNHDA, CDR2 SQIVND (reference sequence). Trimming cost V 10 bases and J 0 bases, with 10 bases left between them. The CDR3 is made up of 13 amino acids. The CDR3 DNA is TGTGCCATCTCCAGGGTTAGCAATCAGCCCCAGCATTTT. Translating gives CAISRVSNQPQHF.

J is TRBJ2-1 and V is TRBV11-2; TRBD2 might be the D (6 bases). V gave up 7 bases and J gave up 3 bases, with 10 bases separating them. CDR1 is SGHAT and CDR2 is FQNNGV in the germline V gene. The CDR3 loop spans 13 amino acids. The chain's CDR3 is CASNTGVYNEQFF. The CDR3 bases are TGTGCCAGCAACACGGGGGTCTACAATGAGCAGTTCTTC. The full variable domain, its missing parts supplied by reference TRBV11-2 and TRBJ2-1, is EAGVAQSPRYKIIEKRQSVAFWCNPISGHATLYWYQQILGQGPKLLIQFQNNGVVDDSQLPKDRFSAERLKGVDSTLKIQPAKLEDSAVYLCASNTGVYNEQFFGPGTRLTVL.

This clone was observed once. The J gene is TRBJ1-5, the V gene TRBV2; D possibly corresponds to TRBD1 (5 bases). The CDR3 has 14 residues. Germline loops: CDR1 SNHLY, CDR2 FYNNEI. Deletions cut 7 bases from V and 5 bases from J, with 15 bases between. The CDR3 region is CASTFLRGDQPQHF. The CDR3 DNA reads as TGTGCCAGCACCTTCCTGCGGGGGGATCAGCCCCAGCATTTT.

J is TRBJ2-7 and V is TRBV27; 9 nucleotides match TRBD2. Germline V gene data show CDR1 as MNHEY and CDR2 as SMNVEV (reference sequence). The V gene end was trimmed by 6 bases and the J gene end by 0 bases; junction bases not matched to a gene: 6. The CDR3 consists of 15 residues. The CDR3 nucleotides are TGTGCCAGCAGGCCGACTAGCGGTTACTCCTACGAGCAGTACTTC. This encodes CASRPTSGYSYEQYF.

This chain links TRBV30 with TRBJ2-1; 10 nucleotides match TRBD2. CDR1 and CDR2 from the germline V gene are GTSNPN and SVGIG (reference sequence). J gave up 3 bases and V 3 bases, and 2 bases lay outside the gene matches. The CDR3 is 14 amino acids. The CDR3 spells CAWRASGSYNEQFF. DNA for the CDR3: TGTGCCTGGAGGGCTAGCGGGAGCTACAATGAGCAGTTCTTC.